One and the same sample provided the 10 T cell receptor beta chains below, sequenced in a study of CD8 T cells in ankylosing spondylitis. TCRdb ran MiXCR on the 5' RACE reads and lists one entry per CDR3 protein. The sample lists about 130,000 distinct CDR3 sequences, approximately 7.4% occurring once. Specimen: blood, either unsorted or a sorted T cell fraction (not recorded which). All receptors come from a female donor with ankylosing spondylitis or in good health (not recorded which).

This clonotype was recorded at least ten times. The chain recombines TRBV12-3 or TRBV12-4 with TRBJ2-3; 10 bases line up with TRBD2. CDR3 length: 17 residues. The V gene end was trimmed by 1 base and the J gene end by 2 bases; junction bases not matched to a gene: 6. CDR3 region: CASSLEVSGGYTDTQYF. In DNA form, the CDR3 reads TGTGCCAGCAGTTTAGAGGTTAGCGGGGGGTACACAGATACGCAGTATTTT.

This clonotype occurred many times. The chain uses TRBV6-2 or TRBV6-3 and TRBJ2-2; D call uncertain. Germline CDR1 MNHEY, CDR2 SVGEGT. The CDR3 consists of 11 residues. V gave up 7 bases and J gave up 9 bases, with 9 bases separating them. CDR3 protein: CASIGYRELFF. The CDR3 DNA reads TGTGCCAGCATAGGGTACCGGGAGCTGTTTTTT.

This clonotype showed up many times. V usage is TRBV20-1 and J usage is TRBJ1-1, with D possibly being TRBD1 (5 bases). The V gene's germline CDR1 is DFQATT and CDR2 SNEGSKA (reference sequence). The length of the CDR3 is 12 residues. Trimming removed 6 bases from V and 5 bases from J, with 13 bases in between. CDR3 residues: CSARAPGTEAFF. The CDR3 DNA reads TGCAGTGCCAGGGCCCCGGGAACTGAAGCTTTCTTT.

The rearrangement links TRBV7-2 to TRBJ2-3; 7 bases agree with TRBD1. This CDR3 spans 17 amino acids. V was pared by 5 bases and J by 1 base, with 12 bases of the junction left unmatched. From germline, CDR1 is SGHTA and CDR2 FQGNSA. In DNA, the CDR3 is TGTGCCAGCAGCCCCTATGGTAGGGGGCCGGGCACAGATACGCAGTATTTT. Protein: CASSPYGRGPGTDTQYF. Drawing the rest from reference TRBV7-2 and TRBJ2-3, the complete variable domain is GAGVSQSPSNKVTEKGKDVELRCDPISGHTALYWYRQSLGQGLEFLIYFQGNSAPDKSGLPSDRFSAERTGGSVSTLTIQRTQQEDSAVYLCASSPYGRGPGTDTQYFGPGTRLTVL.

The V and J genes are TRBV27 and TRBJ2-3, with no clear D. Germline V gene lookup returns CDR1 MNHEY and CDR2 SMNVEV (reference sequence). The CDR3 is made up of 14 amino acids. Between the trimmed V and J ends, which lost 2 bases and 6 bases, there was a span of 12 bases. The CDR3 is CASSLGLPKDTQYF. The CDR3 DNA is TGTGCCAGCAGTTTAGGCCTCCCGAAGGATACGCAGTATTTT.

Note on this clonotype: A read error may explain this, as a much larger clone is one base away. The chain recombines TRBV5-1 with TRBJ2-1, with 8 bases lining up with TRBD1. This CDR3 region has 15 residues. In germline, CDR1 is SGHRS, CDR2 YFSETQ. CDR3 residues: CVSSGGTGEYNEQFF. The CDR3, as DNA: TGCGTCAGCAGTGGTGGGACAGGAGAGTACAATGAGCAGTTCTTC.

In its sample, this clonotype was seen many times. The genes are TRBV24-1 and TRBJ1-1; D gene uncertain. Germline CDR1 reads KGHDR; CDR2 reads SFDVKD. Trimming removed 3 bases at V and 7 bases at J, with 14 bases between. CDR3 size: 14 residues. This CDR3 is CATSDPMTPGEAFF. CDR3 coding DNA: TGTGCCACCAGTGATCCGATGACTCCCGGTGAAGCTTTCTTT.

This clonotype has at least ten counts. V usage is TRBV15 and J usage is TRBJ1-1; D call uncertain. The CDR3 is 12 residues long. The germline V and J ends were trimmed by 4 bases and 0 bases, with 3 bases remaining between them. Per germline, CDR1 LNHNV and CDR2 YYDKDF (reference sequence). Written as DNA, the CDR3 is TGTGCCACCAGCAACTTGAACACTGAAGCTTTCTTT. This translates into CATSNLNTEAFF.

This clonotype came up many times. This chain joins TRBV4-1 and TRBJ2-1; the D is unclear. This CDR3 has 13 residues. V was trimmed by 4 bases and J by 8 bases, leaving 12 bases between them. Germline V gives CDR1 MGHRA, CDR2 YSYEKL. CDR3 DNA: TGCGCCAGCAGCCCCCCCCTGGACGATGAGCAGTTCTTC. It specifies CASSPPLDDEQFF.

This clonotype was recorded many times. The chain couples TRBV12-3 or TRBV12-4 to TRBJ1-1, with a tentative D call TRBD1 (5 bases). V was cut by 5 bases and J by 6 bases, with 13 bases left in between. This CDR3 is 13 amino acids long. This chain's CDR3 is CASSPGPYSEAFF. Here the CDR3 DNA reads TGTGCCAGCAGTCCGGGACCTTACTCTGAAGCTTTCTTT.